Below, 23 T cell receptor beta chains from the same sample are listed, as sequenced in a study of T cells in Graves' hyperthyroidism and ophthalmopathy. TCR beta CDR3 regions were amplified from RNA transcripts. The TCR CDR3 was amplified in a first-round RT-PCR using the HTBI primer set. TCRdb reprocessed the multiplex PCR reads via MiXCR and lists one record per CDR3 protein. Of hundreds of thousands of distinct CDR3 sequences in the sample, about 20% were seen once. The material sequenced was blood. These receptors all stem from a man aged 30-40 years with Graves' ophthalmopathy.

CDR3 in DNA: TGCAGCGTTCGTGGAGGGAAGAACTACGAGCAGTACTTC. Translated, it gives CSVRGGKNYEQYF. J is TRBJ2-7 and V is TRBV29-1, with TRBD2 as a possible D gene (6 bases). Looked up from germline, CDR1 is SQVTM and CDR2 is ANQGSEA. The CDR3 length is 13 residues. The germline V and J ends were trimmed by 5 bases and 3 bases, with 14 bases remaining between them.

This clonotype was observed a few times. The chain uses TRBV5-8 and TRBJ2-2, with 11 positions matching TRBD2. The V gene's germline CDR1 is SGHTS and CDR2 YDEGEE. CDR3 size: 17 residues. With V trimmed by 4 bases and J by 5 bases, 10 bases remained unmatched. CDR3 loop: CASSRTSGHRGTGELFF. DNA for the CDR3: TGTGCCAGCAGCCGGACTAGCGGGCATAGGGGGACCGGGGAGCTGTTTTTT.

V and J are TRBV28 and TRBJ2-1; D perhaps matches TRBD2 (6 bases). Between the trimmed V and J ends, which lost 4 bases and 0 bases, there was a span of 22 bases. The CDR3 runs to 19 residues. The germline V gene has CDR1 MDHEN and CDR2 SYDVKM. CDR3 sequence reads: CASSSGTAGLLSSYNEQFF. The CDR3 DNA reads TGTGCCAGCAGTTCCGGGACGGCGGGACTTCTTAGCTCCTACAATGAGCAGTTCTTC.

This sequence joins TRBV6-1 and TRBJ1-2; a possible D gene is TRBD1 (6 bases). The CDR3 covers 14 residues. The V gene lost 9 bases and the J gene lost 7 bases, with 21 bases spanning the gap. The germline CDR1 and CDR2 sequences are MNHNS and SASEGT. The CDR3 bases are TGTGCCAGTGGCCCCACACAGGGTACGACTGGCTACACCTTC. Translated, it gives CASGPTQGTTGYTF.

This clonotype was found a few times. The chain couples TRBV27 to TRBJ2-7, with TRBD2 identical over 9 bases. CDR1 is MNHEY, CDR2 SMNVEV, per germline (reference sequence). CDR3 length equals 17 residues. V lost 6 bases and J lost 2; bases outside the gene matches: 14. This CDR3 is CASSQRLSGRYPYEQYF. The CDR3 DNA follows: TGTGCCAGCAGCCAACGGCTTAGCGGGAGATACCCCTACGAGCAGTACTTC.

About this clonotype: It may be a read error: a sequence one base away is much more abundant. The rearrangement links TRBV28 to TRBJ2-1; 7 bases are a match to TRBD1. CDR3 length: 16 amino acids. V was pared by 2 bases and J by 5 bases, with 9 bases of the junction left unmatched. Germline CDR1 is MDHEN and CDR2 is SYDVKM. The CDR3, as DNA: TGTGCCAGCAGTTTAATGAAGGGGGCAGGAAACAATGAGCAGTTCTTC. This translates into CASSLMKGAGNNEQFF.

The chain is built from TRBV9 and TRBJ2-2, with 8 bases aligning to TRBD1. Germline CDR1 and CDR2: SGDLS and YYNGEE. Unmatched junction bases numbered 3, after V lost 1 base and J lost 1 base. CDR3 length: 16 residues. The CDR3 protein is CASSVTGGRNTGELFF. The CDR3, as DNA: TGTGCCAGCAGCGTAACAGGGGGGCGGAACACCGGGGAGCTGTTTTTT.

This clonotype occurred a few times. The chain carries TRBV7-2 and TRBJ1-2; possibly TRBD1 for D (6 bases). Germline CDR1 SGHTA, CDR2 FQGNSA. V was clipped by 3 bases and J by 4 bases, with 12 bases between them. The CDR3 has 14 residues. The CDR3 DNA follows: TGTGCCAGCAGCTTTACAGGGAGCTTCTATGGCTACACCTTC. It encodes CASSFTGSFYGYTF.

The CDR3, as DNA: TGTGCCTGGCCGAGACAGGTCCGGGTGGGGCTGAACACTGAAGCTTTCTTT. Translated: CAWPRQVRVGLNTEAFF. This chain connects TRBV30 to TRBJ1-1; D may be TRBD1 (6 bases). Germline V gene lookup returns CDR1 GTSNPN and CDR2 SVGIG (reference sequence). This CDR3 spans 17 amino acids. Trimming cost V 5 bases and J 0 bases, with 22 bases left between them.

This clonotype was picked up a small number of times. The CDR3 loop reads CASSRGNSYEQYF. Written as DNA, the CDR3 is TGTGCCAGCAGTCGGGGTAACTCCTACGAGCAGTACTTC. The chain recombines TRBV6-1 with TRBJ2-7; a weak D match, TRBD2 (5 bases). CDR1 and CDR2 (germline): MNHNS, SASEGT. The length of the CDR3 is 13 residues. Trimming took 5 bases from V and 0 from J, leaving 8 bases between them.

This clonotype was recorded many times. The gene calls are TRBV28 and TRBJ2-7; D perhaps matches TRBD1 (5 bases). Germline V lookup: CDR1 MDHEN, CDR2 SYDVKM. The V gene lost 7 bases and the J gene lost 1 base, with 8 bases spanning the gap. The CDR3 runs to 12 residues. CDR3 coding DNA: TGTGCCAGCAAACAGGAGTCCTACGAGCAGTACTTC. Its protein product is CASKQESYEQYF.

Many counts were recorded for this clonotype. The chain is built from TRBV11-2 and TRBJ2-7; 10 bases agree with TRBD1. CDR3 length equals 15 residues. The junction had 11 bases not matched to a gene; V was cut back by 5 bases and J by 7 bases. Germline assignment: CDR1 SGHAT and CDR2 FQNNGV. The CDR3 sequence: CASSERQGAGWEQYF. CDR3 nucleotide sequence: TGTGCCAGCAGCGAAAGACAGGGGGCGGGCTGGGAGCAGTACTTC.

The chain uses TRBV7-2 and TRBJ1-2; possibly TRBD1 for D (6 bases). The CDR3 covers 14 residues. CDR1 and CDR2 (germline): SGHTA, FQGNSA. V was shortened by 5 bases and J by 7 bases, with 17 bases between the two germline ends. CDR3 residues: CASSSTQGRGGYTF. The CDR3 DNA reads as TGTGCCAGCAGCAGTACACAGGGCCGCGGTGGCTACACCTTC.

This clonotype was seen ten or more times. V and J are TRBV7-9 and TRBJ2-7; 12 bases are a match to TRBD2. V lost 5 bases and J lost 3; bases outside the gene matches: 11. Germline-derived CDR1 and CDR2 are SEHNR and FQNEAQ (reference sequence). This CDR3 spans 17 amino acids. This CDR3 reads CASSASSGRAAVYEQYF. CDR3 DNA sequence: TGTGCCAGCAGCGCTTCTAGCGGGAGGGCCGCGGTCTACGAGCAGTACTTC.

This clonotype has only a few counts. V and J are TRBV18 and TRBJ1-1, with 7 bases that match TRBD1. Germline values: CDR1 KGHSH, CDR2 LQKENI. This CDR3 comprises 16 residues. The trim removed 1 base at V and 1 base at J, leaving 6 bases unmatched. The CDR3 region is CASSPQQGHGNTEAFF. CDR3 nucleotide sequence: TGTGCCAGCTCACCACAACAGGGGCATGGGAACACTGAAGCTTTCTTT. The variable domain in full, with the rest retrieved from reference TRBV18 and TRBJ1-1, is NAGVMQNPRHLVRRRGQEARLRCSPMKGHSHVYWYRQLPEEGLKFMVYLQKENIIDESGMPKERFSAEFPKEGPSILRIQQVVRGDSAAYFCASSPQQGHGNTEAFFGQGTRLTVV.

This clonotype was detected ten times or more. The chain carries TRBV6-6 and TRBJ2-7; 7 bases agree with TRBD1. V was clipped by 2 bases and J by 2 bases; unmatched bases: 6. Germline assignment: CDR1 MNHNY and CDR2 SVGAGI (reference sequence). The CDR3 is 15 amino acids. The CDR3 protein is CASSYVQGSTYEQYF. CDR3 in DNA: TGTGCCAGCAGTTACGTACAGGGGTCAACCTACGAGCAGTACTTC.

A few counts support this clonotype. The rearrangement joins TRBV5-1 to TRBJ2-4, with 7 bases matching TRBD1. Germline-derived CDR1 and CDR2 are SGHRS and YFSETQ. The V segment lost 5 bases and the J segment 4 bases; nucleotides outside the gene matches: 6. There are 14 residues in the CDR3. CDR3 nucleotide sequence: TGCGCCAGCAGTCCCGACAGGGAGAAAAACATTCAGTACTTC. Its translation: CASSPDREKNIQYF.

The chain links TRBV4-1 to TRBJ1-4; D is ambiguous. The ends were cut back, 4 bases at V and 6 bases at J, with 15 bases in the middle. Germline V CDR1 and CDR2: MGHRA, YSYEKL. The CDR3 runs to 15 residues. CDR3: CASSPVMGGYEKLFF. CDR3 DNA sequence: TGCGCCAGCAGCCCTGTAATGGGTGGGTATGAAAAACTGTTTTTT.

This clonotype has ten or more counts. The chain couples TRBV28 to TRBJ2-3; D uncertain. V shed 7 bases and J shed 0 bases, with 11 bases lying between them. Per the germline V gene, CDR1 is MDHEN and CDR2 is SYDVKM. This CDR3 contains 14 residues. For the CDR3, the DNA is TGTGCCAGCACCAGAGTATCTAGCACAGATACGCAGTATTTT. Amino acid sequence: CASTRVSSTDTQYF.

The chain has TRBV9 and TRBJ2-1, with a tentative D call TRBD2 (7 bases). Germline V CDR1 and CDR2: SGDLS, YYNGEE. Trimming shortened V by 4 bases and J by 4 bases, and 21 bases separated the two germline ends. The CDR3 sequence is 17 residues long. This CDR3 is CASSPMGGPSDYNEQFF. The DNA for the CDR3 is TGTGCCAGCAGCCCTATGGGGGGGCCTTCGGATTACAATGAGCAGTTCTTC.

The chain employs TRBV18 and TRBJ1-5; perhaps TRBD1 as D (5 bases). In germline, CDR1 is KGHSH, CDR2 LQKENI. The CDR3 totals 16 residues. The V end was cut by 5 bases, the J end by 3 bases, with 17 bases between. The CDR3 DNA reads TGTGCCAGCTCATCTTCCGGGACCGGGATCAATCAGCCCCAGCATTTT. This sequence encodes CASSSSGTGINQPQHF.

Here the CDR3 reads CASSYRRGPIETQYF. As DNA, the CDR3 is TGTGCCAGCAGTTATAGGAGGGGGCCCATAGAGACCCAGTACTTC. The V gene is TRBV6-5, the J gene TRBJ2-5, with D perhaps matching TRBD1 (7 bases). Germline-derived CDR1 and CDR2 are MNHEY and SVGAGI. With 3 bases removed from V and 4 bases from J, the gap between germline ends came to 15 bases. The CDR3 totals 15 residues.

This sequence joins TRBV7-2 and TRBJ2-3; D remains ambiguous. This CDR3 is built from 16 residues. The germline V gene has CDR1 SGHTA and CDR2 FQGNSA. Deletions cut 1 base from V and 0 bases from J, with 11 bases between. The CDR3 DNA is TGTGCCAGCAGCTTAGTGGCGCGTCCTAGCACAGATACGCAGTATTTT. It translates to CASSLVARPSTDTQYF.